The 2 T cell receptor beta chains below come from one sample, sequenced in a study of CD8 T cells in ankylosing spondylitis. The study, taken as a whole, reports: Made up of roughly 8 highly homologous variants, a TCR beta motif appeared characteristic of ankylosing spondylitis blood.

TCRdb re-called the 5' RACE reads through MiXCR, storing one row per CDR3 protein. The sample records some 330,000 distinct CDR3 sequences, roughly 8% being singletons. No antigen has been assigned to these receptors. The sample was blood, either unsorted or a sorted T cell fraction (not recorded which). These TCRs come from a male donor with ankylosing spondylitis.

The rearrangement joins TRBV2 to TRBJ1-5; no definite D call. The CDR3 spans 14 residues. V dropped 4 bases and J dropped 7 bases, with 14 bases sitting between them. Per germline, CDR1 SNHLY and CDR2 FYNNEI. CDR3 DNA sequence: TGTGCCAGCAGTGGCCGGGCGTCCATCCAGCCCCAGCATTTT. It is translated as CASSGRASIQPQHF.

Only a few counts were recorded for this clonotype. This chain connects TRBV7-3 to TRBJ2-1; possible D gene TRBD2, 5 bases. Germline assignment: CDR1 SGHTA and CDR2 FQGTGA. This CDR3 region has 17 residues. V was clipped by 2 bases and J by 0 bases, with 14 bases between them. In DNA form, the CDR3 reads TGTGCCAGCAGCTTAGATGGAGGTCCGAGCTCCTACAATGAGCAGTTCTTC. Its translation: CASSLDGGPSSYNEQFF.